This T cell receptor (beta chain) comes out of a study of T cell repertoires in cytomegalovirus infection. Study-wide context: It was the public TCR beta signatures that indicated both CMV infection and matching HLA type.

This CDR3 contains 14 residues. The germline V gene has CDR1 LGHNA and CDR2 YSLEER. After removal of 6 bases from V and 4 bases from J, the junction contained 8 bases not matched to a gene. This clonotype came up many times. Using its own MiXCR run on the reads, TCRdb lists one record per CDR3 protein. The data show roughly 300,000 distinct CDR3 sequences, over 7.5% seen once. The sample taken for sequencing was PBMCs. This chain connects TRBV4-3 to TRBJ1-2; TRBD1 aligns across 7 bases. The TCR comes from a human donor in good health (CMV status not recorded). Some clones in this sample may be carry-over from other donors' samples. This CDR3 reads CASSTGATGYGYTF. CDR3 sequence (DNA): TGCGCCAGCAGTACAGGGGCTACTGGCTATGGCTACACCTTC.